This T cell receptor (beta chain) was retrieved from a study of early T cells in non-severe SARS-CoV-2 infection listed by TCRdb under 2021. Regarding the study in general: Because TCR sequencing relied on bulk RNA taken from unsorted whole blood, pairing of alpha and beta chains was not possible. General conclusions and limits of the study: VDJdb matching was skewed toward anti-spike CD8 responses, so virus-specific expansions were likely underestimated and private and CD4 specificities were missed.

CDR3 length: 18 amino acids, cysteine to phenylalanine. Left in the record is the CDR3 DNA by itself, 54 bases read in frame from the first base. The germline V gene encodes CDR1 LGHNA and CDR2 YNFKEQ. The germline V end is reduced by 0 bases and the J end by 7 bases; junction bases left unmatched: 12. The study was a case-control design nested within a healthcare worker cohort in London, UK, with weekly nasopharyngeal swab PCR tests and blood sampling. Between 23 and 31 March 2020, the week of the UK lockdown, healthcare workers were enrolled and then followed up weekly for as long as 16 weeks. This clonotype was counted between two and nine times. What antigen it recognizes has not been identified. Per-base qualities were not stored, and no clone one base away is much larger. The library was built by means of 5' RACE. Data came from a NextSeq 500. In the TCR library protocol, unique molecular identifiers were attached to individual cDNA molecules to correct for PCR bias and sequencing error. TCR alpha and beta chains were both sequenced, and the abundances of alpha and beta sequences in each sample were closely correlated with each other. From the authors' description of their analysis: Decombinator V4 was used to annotate TCR sequences for V gene, J gene and CDR3. TCRs were defined as expanded if a significant change between any two time points was detected under a Poisson model with p below 0.0001. TCR abundances were normalised to the total number of TCRs sequenced per sample and were expressed as counts per million. TRAV1-2 paired with TRAJ12, TRAJ20 or TRAJ33 defined MAIT TCRs, while TRAV10 paired with TRAJ18 defined iNKT TCRs. VDJdb, accessed 1 November 2021, was searched for CMV, EBV and SARS-CoV-2 annotated TCRs, with TCRs annotated for multiple antigens excluded. TCRdb's own reprocessing of the public reads used fastp at Q25 and MiXCR and kept productive beta chains. Every CDR3 protein is listed once, alongside the most common genes and DNA of its rows. The V and J calls and clone size are TCRdb's, not the authors'. This sample has roughly 57,000 distinct CDR3 sequences in its table, and 9.5% to 15% of those were observed once. The ten biggest clones cover around 1.4% of the sample.

The sequencing input was whole blood. The source is an adult who was a healthcare worker with PCR-confirmed SARS-CoV-2 infection or an uninfected control (not recorded which). The sequence joins TRBV4-2 to TRBJ1-6, with TRBD1 matching 7 junction bases. The CDR3 here reads CASSQDRVLRGGNSPLHF. The sequence in DNA is TGTGCCAGCAGCCAAGATCGGGTGCTCAGGGGGGGAAATTCACCCCTCCACTTT.